This T cell receptor beta chain was recovered during a study of T cell responses to AZD1222 COVID-19 vaccine. Only in-frame clones appear in the TCRdb table, and some are missing; sequencing was by immunoSEQ multiplex PCR. This table holds about 78,000 clones, approximately 90% found once. The sequences come from peripheral blood, collected 28 days after the second AZD1222 dose. This receptor was taken from an adult who received the AZD1222 COVID-19 vaccine.

The DNA of the CDR3 is TGTGCCACCAGTGATCCCACGAGAGGGAACACCGGGGAGCTGTTTTTT. Amino acids: CATSDPTRGNTGELFF. The chain has TRBV24-1 and TRBJ2-2; D remains ambiguous. Germline V CDR1 and CDR2: KGHDR, SFDVKD. V lost 3 bases and J lost 1, with 11 bases in between. This CDR3 comprises 16 residues.